The 20 T cell receptor beta chains presented below share a single source sample, sequenced in a study of blood T cells in healthy people across ages. A J-beta primer mix and a sample-barcoded 5' primer were used in a second PCR of roughly 7 to 12 cycles. TCRdb reprocessed the 5' RACE reads via MiXCR and lists one record per CDR3 protein. The table lists over 750,000 distinct CDR3 sequences, around 25% of them singletons. This sample was also put to use in a study of T cells of mothers and their children.

The sequenced sample consisted of blood. These receptors originate from a boy between 5 and 17 years old in good health.

CDR3 nucleotides: TGTGCCAGTTCCGAGGGAGGCTCTGGGGCCAACGTCCTGACTTTC. Translated: CASSEGGSGANVLTF. This chain joins TRBV3-1 and TRBJ2-6, with a possible D match to TRBD2 (6 bases). This CDR3 has 15 amino acids. Germline assignment: CDR1 LGHDT and CDR2 YNNKEL (reference sequence). Trimming removed 9 bases from V and 0 bases from J, with 12 bases in between.

This clonotype was seen just once. The chain carries TRBV14 and TRBJ2-1, with TRBD2 identical over 8 bases. Germline-derived CDR1 and CDR2 are SGHDN and FVKESK. V was clipped by 4 bases and J by 7 bases; unmatched bases: 3. This CDR3 is 13 amino acids long. The CDR3 loop reads CASSPAGVNEQFF. CDR3 sequence (DNA): TGTGCCAGCAGCCCAGCGGGAGTTAATGAGCAGTTCTTC.

The chain links TRBV3-1 to TRBJ2-1; 10 nucleotides match TRBD2. Trimming at V came to 3 bases and at J to 0 bases, leaving 2 bases not matched to a gene. Germline V gene lookup returns CDR1 LGHDT and CDR2 YNNKEL (reference sequence). The CDR3 is made up of 16 amino acids. The DNA for the CDR3 is TGTGCCAGCAGCCACCCTAGCGGGAGCTCCTACAATGAGCAGTTCTTC. Protein sequence: CASSHPSGSSYNEQFF.

The rearrangement uses TRBV20-1 and TRBJ2-1; TRBD2 agrees at 11 bases. Germline CDR1 and CDR2: DFQATT and SNEGSKA (reference sequence). After removal of 6 bases from V and 13 bases from J, the junction contained 8 bases not matched to a gene. The CDR3 sequence is 12 residues long. CDR3 nucleotides: TGCAGTGCCACCGGGACTAGCGGTTTACAGTTCTTC. It codes for CSATGTSGLQFF.

The chain joins TRBV7-2 to TRBJ1-2, with D possibly TRBD1 on 6 matching bases. This CDR3 region has 15 residues. The germline V and J ends were trimmed by 1 base and 2 bases, with 11 bases remaining between them. Germline-derived CDR1 and CDR2 are SGHTA and FQGNSA. CDR3 sequence: CASSLEGDGNYGYTF. Written as DNA, the CDR3 is TGTGCCAGCAGCTTAGAGGGGGATGGAAACTATGGCTACACCTTC.

V is TRBV2 and J is TRBJ2-5; D is undetermined. V was cut by 4 bases and J by 5 bases, with 11 bases left in between. Germline V gene lookup returns CDR1 SNHLY and CDR2 FYNNEI. The CDR3 has 13 amino acids. The DNA for the CDR3 is TGTGCCAGCAGTGCCTTGGTGGGGGAGACCCAGTACTTC. Encoded protein: CASSALVGETQYF.

The chain is built from TRBV12-3 or TRBV12-4 and TRBJ2-5; D perhaps matches TRBD2 (5 bases). This CDR3 is built from 14 residues. The V and J ends lost 7 bases and 2 bases respectively, with 14 bases between them. The CDR3 sequence: CASMLTTGQETQYF. Written as DNA, the CDR3 is TGTGCCAGCATGCTGACCACGGGGCAAGAGACCCAGTACTTC.

In its sample, this clonotype was seen a few times. The rearrangement uses TRBV7-9 and TRBJ2-1, with 9 bases fitting TRBD1. J was trimmed by 5 bases and V by 0 bases; bases with no gene match: 14. Germline V gene data show CDR1 as SEHNR and CDR2 as FQNEAQ (reference sequence). The CDR3 spans 19 residues. CDR3 sequence (DNA): TGTGCCAGCAGCTTAGCGCGGGTTTCGGGACAGGGTGTCAACAATGAGCAGTTCTTC. Its protein product is CASSLARVSGQGVNNEQFF.

The chain recombines TRBV7-2 with TRBJ2-4; tentative D call: TRBD2 (5 bases). The CDR3 consists of 15 residues. V was trimmed by 1 base and J by 6 bases, leaving 13 bases between them. CDR1 and CDR2 from the germline V gene are SGHTA and FQGNSA. As DNA, the CDR3 is TGTGCCAGCAGCTTAGGCCCAACCGGGGTAAACATTCAGTACTTC. It is translated as CASSLGPTGVNIQYF.

The chain carries TRBV6-6 and TRBJ2-7; 10 nucleotides match TRBD2. The CDR3 is 14 residues long. Losses at the gene ends were 7 bases for V and 2 bases for J; bases not matched to a gene: 5. The germline V gene encodes CDR1 MNHNY and CDR2 SVGAGI (reference sequence). CDR3 loop: CASNGLAAPYEQYF. The CDR3 DNA reads as TGTGCCAGCAATGGACTAGCGGCCCCCTACGAGCAGTACTTC.

This clonotype was seen ten or more times. V and J are TRBV11-2 and TRBJ2-7; D is undetermined. This CDR3 is 12 amino acids long. Trimming left V 5 bases short and J 3 bases short, with 8 bases between. The germline CDR1 and CDR2 sequences are SGHAT and FQNNGV. CDR3 coding DNA: TGTGCCAGCAGCCTCCCGAGCTACGAGCAGTACTTC. This codes for CASSLPSYEQYF. Full variable domain (missing parts from reference TRBV11-2 and TRBJ2-7): EAGVAQSPRYKIIEKRQSVAFWCNPISGHATLYWYQQILGQGPKLLIQFQNNGVVDDSQLPKDRFSAERLKGVDSTLKIQPAKLEDSAVYLCASSLPSYEQYFGPGTRLTVT.

This clonotype was detected only once. V is TRBV9 and J is TRBJ2-4; a possible D gene is TRBD2 (6 bases). The CDR3 spans 16 residues. The V end was cut by 3 bases, the J end by 3 bases, with 16 bases between. CDR1 and CDR2 (germline): SGDLS, YYNGEE. Here the CDR3 reads CASSGPLWGGKNIQYF. The CDR3, as DNA: TGTGCCAGCAGCGGGCCATTATGGGGAGGCAAAAACATTCAGTACTTC.

The chain couples TRBV4-2 to TRBJ1-1; D ambiguous. Germline CDR1 LGHNA, CDR2 YNFKEQ. This CDR3 contains 15 residues. V was trimmed by 1 base and J by 1 base, leaving 10 bases between them. The CDR3 region has the DNA TGTGCCAGCAGCCAAGGCAGTGATAAGAACACTGAAGCTTTCTTT. This translates into CASSQGSDKNTEAFF.

The genes are TRBV9 and TRBJ2-1; 8 nucleotides align to TRBD1. Trimming cost V 4 bases and J 7 bases; bases outside gene matches: 13. CDR1 and CDR2 (germline): SGDLS, YYNGEE. This CDR3 is built from 16 residues. CDR3 sequence: CASSLGQGGDTNEQFF. As DNA, the CDR3 is TGTGCCAGCAGCCTCGGACAGGGCGGGGATACAAATGAGCAGTTCTTC. Drawing the rest from reference TRBV9 and TRBJ2-1, the complete variable domain is DSGVTQTPKHLITATGQRVTLRCSPRSGDLSVYWYQQSLDQGLQFLIQYYNGEERAKGNILERFSAQQFPDLHSELNLSSLELGDSALYFCASSLGQGGDTNEQFFGPGTRLTVL.

The chain has TRBV5-6 and TRBJ2-2; 10 bases fit TRBD2. Unmatched junction bases numbered 8, after V lost 5 bases and J lost 7 bases. Germline V lookup: CDR1 SGHDT, CDR2 YYEEEE. The CDR3 contains 15 residues. CDR3 DNA sequence: TGTGCCAGCAGAGCGGGAGGGCTCAGGAGCGGGGAGCTGTTTTTT. Protein product: CASRAGGLRSGELFF.

The V gene is TRBV6-2 or TRBV6-3, the J gene TRBJ2-1, with D perhaps matching TRBD2 (7 bases). Trimming removed 3 bases from V and 6 bases from J, with 18 bases in between. The CDR3 loop spans 16 amino acids. CDR1 is MNHEY, CDR2 SVGEGT, per germline. The CDR3 DNA sequence: TGTGCCAGCAGTTATATATTGCGGGGGCCGATCAATGAGCAGTTCTTC. It is translated as CASSYILRGPINEQFF.

This clonotype was detected only once. A much bigger clone sits one base away, suggesting this may be a read error. The rearrangement links TRBV12-3 or TRBV12-4 to TRBJ1-1; 9 nucleotides match TRBD1. V was clipped by 5 bases and J by 1 base; unmatched bases: 2. This CDR3 contains 14 residues. In DNA form, the CDR3 reads TGTGCCAGCAGTGAGGGACAGGGGAACACTGAAGCTTTCTTT. Residues: CASSEGQGNTEAFF.

CDR3 sequence reads: CASSLGESYGYTF. The CDR3 DNA is TGTGCCAGCAGTTTGGGGGAAAGCTATGGCTACACCTTC. The rearrangement links TRBV27 to TRBJ1-2; perhaps TRBD1 as D (5 bases). The CDR3 sequence is 13 residues long. The V end lost 3 bases, the J end lost 4 bases, and 9 bases lay between the germline ends. Germline V gives CDR1 MNHEY, CDR2 SMNVEV (reference sequence).

On this clonotype: Compared with germline, one end of the junction differs, possibly owing to a read error. This chain links TRBV20-1 with TRBJ2-7, with D perhaps given as TRBD1 or TRBD2 (5 bases each). Germline V lookup: CDR1 DFQATT, CDR2 SNEGSKA (reference sequence). This CDR3 contains 15 residues. The CDR3 coding sequence is TGCAGCGCTAGTTCTCAAGGGACCCCGCTCTACGAGCAGTACTTC. This gives the protein CSASSQGTPLYEQYF.

The chain combines TRBV5-1 with TRBJ1-3, with TRBD1 identical over 11 bases. This CDR3 has 15 residues. The V and J ends lost 4 bases and 4 bases, in that order; junction bases with no gene match: 4. Germline lookup yields CDR1 SGHRS and CDR2 YFSETQ. CDR3 amino acids: CASSPDRGQGNTIYF. In DNA, the CDR3 is TGCGCCAGCAGCCCGGACAGGGGGCAAGGAAACACCATATATTTT.